The next 22 T cell receptor beta chains were all read from a single sample in a study of beta chain features in type 1 diabetes. Expressed TCRB transcripts were sequenced because the isolated RNA had all been reverse transcribed beforehand. Clones were sequenced by immunoSEQ multiplex PCR, and TCRdb holds only the in-frame ones, with some missing. Of some 900,000 clones listed, 15% to 20% are singletons. The sample taken for sequencing was naive CD4+ T cells from blood. Source of these receptors: a woman between 18 and 30 years old in good health.

This clone was detected a few times. The genes are TRBV13 and TRBJ2-1, with 12 bases aligning to TRBD2. Germline V gene data show CDR1 as PRHDT and CDR2 as FYEKMQ (reference sequence). The CDR3 is 19 amino acids. The trim removed 1 base at V and 6 bases at J, leaving 13 bases unmatched. CDR3 coding DNA: TGTGCCAGCAGCTTAGCCCCACCTCGTACTAGCGGGAGGCTCAATGAGCAGTTCTTC. Protein: CASSLAPPRTSGRLNEQFF.

The CDR3 DNA sequence: TGTGCCAGCAGCTTAATGATGAACACCGGGGAGCTGTTTTTT. It yields the protein CASSLMMNTGELFF. The chain combines TRBV7-8 with TRBJ2-2; no clear D gene. CDR1 and CDR2 (germline): SGHVS, FQNEAQ. The CDR3 totals 14 residues. Trimming stripped 2 bases from V and 1 base from J, with 5 bases between.

This clone was detected only a few times. The V call is TRBV7-3, the J call TRBJ2-5, with a weak D call TRBD1 (5 bases). This CDR3 region has 15 residues. The V gene lost 1 base and the J gene lost 4 bases, with 13 bases spanning the gap. Per germline, CDR1 SGHTA and CDR2 FQGTGA. This chain's CDR3 is CASSLNPLQGETQYF. DNA for the CDR3: TGTGCCAGCAGCTTAAATCCACTCCAGGGAGAGACCCAGTACTTC.

This chain connects TRBV7-2 to TRBJ2-3, with D possibly matching TRBD1 (6 bases). V was pared by 8 bases and J by 3 bases, with 15 bases between. Germline V gene lookup returns CDR1 SGHTA and CDR2 FQGNSA. The CDR3 has 14 amino acids. The CDR3: CASQSDRKTDTQYF. CDR3 coding DNA: TGTGCCAGCCAGTCGGACAGAAAAACAGATACGCAGTATTTT.

The chain links TRBV19 to TRBJ2-4; D gene unclear. The CDR3 has 19 amino acids. Deletions cut 6 bases from V and 0 bases from J, with 24 bases between. Germline CDR1 and CDR2: LNHDA and SQIVND (reference sequence). In DNA form, the CDR3 reads TGTGCCAGTAGCCTTCACTCGGCGGCCGTCTCTGGAGCCAAAAACATTCAGTACTTC. As protein: CASSLHSAAVSGAKNIQYF. Using reference TRBV19 and TRBJ2-4 for the parts outside the CDR3, the full variable domain is DGGITQSPKYLFRKEGQNVTLSCEQNLNHDAMYWYRQDPGQGLRLIYYSQIVNDFQKGDIAEGYSVSREKKESFPLTVTSAQKNPTAFYLCASSLHSAAVSGAKNIQYFGAGTRLSVL.

This clone was counted a few times. V is TRBV9 and J is TRBJ2-7, with a weak D call TRBD2 (5 bases). The germline CDR1 and CDR2 sequences are SGDLS and YYNGEE. The CDR3 is 15 residues long. V lost 3 bases and J lost 7, with 20 bases in between. The DNA for the CDR3 is TGTGCCAGCAGCGCAGACTCCTCCGGGATGGGGGAGCAGTACTTC. Translating gives CASSADSSGMGEQYF.

This clone was counted between two and nine times. This chain joins TRBV18 and TRBJ2-1; TRBD2 matches at 9 bases. Germline-derived CDR1 and CDR2 are KGHSH and LQKENI. V gave up 6 bases and J gave up 9 bases; unmatched junction bases: 18. This CDR3 spans 17 amino acids. CDR3 region: CASSPRQVAGDSVEQFF. DNA for the CDR3: TGTGCCAGCTCCCCCAGGCAGGTAGCGGGAGATTCGGTTGAGCAGTTCTTC.

The V gene is TRBV7-3, the J gene TRBJ2-5; 12 bases align to TRBD1. V was clipped by 4 bases and J by 1 base; unmatched bases: 4. The CDR3 contains 16 residues. Germline V CDR1 and CDR2: SGHTA, FQGTGA. The CDR3 protein is CASSYGTGGPQETQYF. The CDR3 DNA follows: TGTGCCAGCAGCTACGGGACAGGGGGCCCCCAAGAGACCCAGTACTTC.

This chain connects TRBV29-1 to TRBJ2-7; 7 nucleotides line up with TRBD2. The CDR3 sequence is 13 residues long. The ends lost 5 bases at V and 0 bases at J; junction bases unmatched: 4. Germline CDR1 and CDR2: SQVTM and ANQGSEA. CDR3 nucleotide sequence: TGCAGCGTTATACTAGCGATCTCCTACGAGCAGTACTTC. Encoded protein: CSVILAISYEQYF.

The chain has TRBV10-3 and TRBJ2-1; 10 nucleotides line up with TRBD1. Germline assignment: CDR1 ENHRY and CDR2 SYGVKD. The CDR3 covers 13 residues. V trimming: 6 bases; J trimming: 8 bases; junction bases outside the gene matches: 4. The CDR3 DNA reads TGTGCCATCAGAAGACAGGGGGCCGATGAGCAGTTCTTC. It specifies CAIRRQGADEQFF.

The chain combines TRBV4-2 with TRBJ2-7, with unresolved D. V shed 0 bases and J shed 3 bases, with 12 bases lying between them. The CDR3 loop spans 15 amino acids. The germline gives CDR1 LGHNA, CDR2 YNFKEQ. The CDR3 protein is CASSQDGSRGYEQYF. In DNA, the CDR3 is TGTGCCAGCAGCCAAGACGGAAGCCGAGGCTACGAGCAGTACTTC.

V gene TRBV5-1 combines with J gene TRBJ2-3; D uncertain. CDR1 is SGHRS and CDR2 is YFSETQ in the germline V gene. Trimming took off 2 bases at V and 0 bases at J, with 7 bases between the two ends. The CDR3 is made up of 14 amino acids. CDR3 coding DNA: TGCGCCAGCAGCTTTGCGACTAGCACAGATACGCAGTATTTT. Protein sequence: CASSFATSTDTQYF.

This clone was seen a few times. The chain couples TRBV2 to TRBJ2-7; 7 nucleotides line up with TRBD2. The CDR3 covers 14 residues. Trimming removed 10 bases from V and 2 bases from J; junction bases left unmatched: 11. The germline CDR1 and CDR2 sequences are SNHLY and FYNNEI. The CDR3 DNA sequence: TGTGCCACCAAAATTCTAGCGGCGACCTACGAGCAGTACTTC. Translation gives CATKILAATYEQYF.

The chain recombines TRBV28 with TRBJ1-5, with 10 bases matching TRBD1. The CDR3 contains 15 residues. In germline, CDR1 is MDHEN, CDR2 SYDVKM. V was clipped by 5 bases and J by 6 bases; unmatched bases: 7. The CDR3 reads CASSQGQGPSQPQHF. DNA of the CDR3: TGTGCCAGCAGTCAGGGACAGGGGCCCTCTCAGCCCCAGCATTTT.

V and J are TRBV4-2 and TRBJ2-5, with D possibly TRBD2 on 6 matching bases. The CDR3 is 15 amino acids. Germline V gene lookup returns CDR1 LGHNA and CDR2 YNFKEQ. Trimming stripped 1 base from V and 2 bases from J, with 11 bases between. CDR3 sequence reads: CASSQAGAQQETQYF. The CDR3 nucleotides read TGTGCCAGCAGCCAAGCGGGAGCACAACAAGAGACCCAGTACTTC.

In this sample, this clone turned up a few times. The chain uses TRBV5-6 and TRBJ2-1; no clear D gene. This CDR3 has 14 amino acids. Germline V CDR1 and CDR2: SGHDT, YYEEEE. The germline V and J ends were trimmed by 0 bases and 7 bases, with 11 bases remaining between them. The DNA for the CDR3 is TGTGCCAGCAGCTTGGACCCGGTGGCGAATGAGCAGTTCTTC. It specifies CASSLDPVANEQFF.

V usage is TRBV7-9 and J usage is TRBJ2-7, with 10 bases lining up with TRBD2. Trimming cost V 5 bases and J 2 bases; bases outside gene matches: 9. Germline CDR1 and CDR2: SEHNR and FQNEAQ (reference sequence). This CDR3 comprises 16 residues. The CDR3 protein is CASSETPLAGAYEQYF. The CDR3 DNA reads TGTGCCAGCAGCGAGACCCCGCTAGCGGGAGCCTACGAGCAGTACTTC.

This clone was seen a handful of times. The V gene is TRBV4-3, the J gene TRBJ2-1, with D tentatively TRBD2 (6 bases). The CDR3 length is 15 residues. The germline gives CDR1 LGHNA, CDR2 YSLEER. The V and J ends lost 0 bases and 7 bases respectively, with 13 bases between them. The CDR3, as DNA: TGCGCCAGCAGCCAAGATTTGACTAGTCTTAATGAGCAGTTCTTC. As protein: CASSQDLTSLNEQFF.

This clone was counted a few times. The chain combines TRBV5-4 with TRBJ1-1; the match to TRBD1 covers 10 bases. This CDR3 comprises 15 residues. J was trimmed by 4 bases and V by 3 bases; bases with no gene match: 6. Germline values: CDR1 SGHNT, CDR2 YYREEE (reference sequence). The DNA for the CDR3 is TGTGCCAGCAGCTCAAAGGACAGGGGGTTCACTGAAGCTTTCTTT. Its translation: CASSSKDRGFTEAFF.

The table lists this clone with a few counts. This chain uses TRBV7-6 with TRBJ2-3, with D hard to call. V was pared by 2 bases and J by 5 bases, with 2 bases between. This CDR3 has 11 residues. The germline V gene has CDR1 SGHVS and CDR2 FNYEAQ. For the CDR3, the DNA is TGTGCCAGCAGCTTACTAGATACGCAGTATTTT. It translates to CASSLLDTQYF.

The J gene is TRBJ1-5, the V gene TRBV4-3; D is possibly TRBD1 (5 bases). The CDR3 contains 14 residues. Germline V gene data show CDR1 as LGHNA and CDR2 as YSLEER. V was shortened by 2 bases and J by 5 bases, with 10 bases between the two germline ends. As DNA, the CDR3 is TGCGCCAGCAGCCAATTGTTAGGGGATCAGCCCCAGCATTTT. Protein sequence: CASSQLLGDQPQHF.

This clone came up a few times. This chain joins TRBV25-1 and TRBJ1-1; D is unclear. The CDR3 contains 14 residues. CDR1 is MGHDK, CDR2 SYGVNS, per germline. Trimming pared 3 bases from V and 5 bases from J, leaving 13 bases between. CDR3 sequence reads: CASSELLVGTEAFF. CDR3 bases: TGTGCCAGCAGTGAGTTATTGGTAGGGACTGAAGCTTTCTTT.